This TCR beta chain was recorded in a study of control samples from healthy donors and cancer patients. V lost 4 bases and J lost 1, with 13 bases in between. The V gene's germline CDR1 is SGHTA and CDR2 FQGNSA. This CDR3 has 16 amino acids. The method was immunoSEQ multiplex PCR; TCRdb's version includes in-frame clones alone and lacks a portion of them. The sample shows about 110,000 clones, around 89% of them seen only once. The source of this sequence is a woman aged 50 to 60 in good health. The sequenced material came from blood. The rearrangement uses TRBV7-2 and TRBJ1-4; tentative D call: TRBD1 (5 bases). Here the CDR3 DNA reads TGTGCCAGCAGCTCCTGGGGAAGGGGAACTAATGAAAAACTGTTTTTT. It yields the protein CASSSWGRGTNEKLFF.